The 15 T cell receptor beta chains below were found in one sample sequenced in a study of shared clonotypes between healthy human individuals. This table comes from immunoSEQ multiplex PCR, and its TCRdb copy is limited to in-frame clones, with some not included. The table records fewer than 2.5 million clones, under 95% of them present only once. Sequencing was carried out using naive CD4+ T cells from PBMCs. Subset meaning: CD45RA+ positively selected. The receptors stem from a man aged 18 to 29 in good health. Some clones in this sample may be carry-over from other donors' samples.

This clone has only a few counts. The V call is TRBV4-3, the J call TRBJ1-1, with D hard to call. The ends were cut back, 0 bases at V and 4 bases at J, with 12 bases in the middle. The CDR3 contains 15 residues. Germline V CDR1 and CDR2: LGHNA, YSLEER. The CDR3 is CASSQDPGWGTEAFF. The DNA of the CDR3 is TGCGCCAGCAGCCAAGATCCCGGATGGGGCACTGAAGCTTTCTTT.

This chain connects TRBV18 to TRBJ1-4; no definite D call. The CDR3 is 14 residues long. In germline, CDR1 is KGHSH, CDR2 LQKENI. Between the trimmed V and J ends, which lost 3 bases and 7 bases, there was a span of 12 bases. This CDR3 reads CASSPGKVAEKLFF. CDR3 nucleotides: TGTGCCAGCTCACCGGGGAAGGTTGCTGAAAAACTGTTTTTT.

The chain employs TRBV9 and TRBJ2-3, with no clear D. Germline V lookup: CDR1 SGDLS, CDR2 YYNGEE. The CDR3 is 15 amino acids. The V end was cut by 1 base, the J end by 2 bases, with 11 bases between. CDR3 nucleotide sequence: TGTGCCAGCAGCGTATCCCCACATTCCACAGATACGCAGTATTTT. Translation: CASSVSPHSTDTQYF.

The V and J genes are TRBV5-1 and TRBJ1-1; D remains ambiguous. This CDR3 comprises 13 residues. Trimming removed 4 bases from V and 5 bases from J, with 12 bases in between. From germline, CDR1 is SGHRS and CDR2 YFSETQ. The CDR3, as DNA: TGCGCCAGCAGCCTTCTCCAAGAAACTGAAGCTTTCTTT. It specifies CASSLLQETEAFF.

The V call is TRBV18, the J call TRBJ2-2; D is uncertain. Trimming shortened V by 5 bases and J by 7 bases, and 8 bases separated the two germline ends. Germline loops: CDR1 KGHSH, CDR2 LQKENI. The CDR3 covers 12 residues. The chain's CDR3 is CASSSKIGELFF. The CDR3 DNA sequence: TGTGCCAGCTCATCTAAAATCGGGGAGCTGTTTTTT.

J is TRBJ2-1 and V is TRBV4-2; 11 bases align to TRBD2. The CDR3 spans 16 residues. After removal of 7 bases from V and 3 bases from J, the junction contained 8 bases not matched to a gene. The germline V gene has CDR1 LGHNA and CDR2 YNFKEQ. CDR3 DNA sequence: TGTGCCAGCACCCCGACCGGGACTAGCGGCTACAATGAGCAGTTCTTC. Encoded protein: CASTPTGTSGYNEQFF.

The CDR3 region has the DNA TGTGCTAGTGGTTTGGTAACAGGGGGCGGGAGCAATGAGCAGTTCTTC. Protein product: CASGLVTGGGSNEQFF. The V call is TRBV12-5, the J call TRBJ2-1, with 9 bases aligning to TRBD1. The J segment lost 6 bases and the V segment lost 0 bases, leaving 6 bases of the junction unmatched. The CDR3 totals 16 residues. Looked up from germline, CDR1 is LGHNT and CDR2 is FRNRAP.

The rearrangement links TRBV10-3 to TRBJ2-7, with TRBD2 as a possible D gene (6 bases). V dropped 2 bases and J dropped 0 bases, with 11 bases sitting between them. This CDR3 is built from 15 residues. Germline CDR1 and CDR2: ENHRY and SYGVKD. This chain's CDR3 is CAISEPGLVSYEQYF. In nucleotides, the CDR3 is TGTGCCATCAGTGAGCCGGGACTCGTCTCCTACGAGCAGTACTTC.

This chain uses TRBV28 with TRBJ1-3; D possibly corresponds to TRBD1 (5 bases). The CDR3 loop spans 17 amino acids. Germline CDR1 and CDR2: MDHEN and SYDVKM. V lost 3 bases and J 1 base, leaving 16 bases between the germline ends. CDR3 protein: CASSFGAAGGSGNTIYF. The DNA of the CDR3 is TGTGCCAGCAGTTTTGGGGCGGCCGGCGGATCTGGAAACACCATATATTTT.

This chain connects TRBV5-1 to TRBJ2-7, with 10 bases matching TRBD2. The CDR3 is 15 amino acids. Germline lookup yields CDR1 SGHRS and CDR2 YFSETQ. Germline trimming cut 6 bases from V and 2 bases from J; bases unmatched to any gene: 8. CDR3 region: CASTLLAGDTYEQYF. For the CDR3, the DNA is TGCGCCAGCACCCTTCTAGCGGGAGACACCTACGAGCAGTACTTC.

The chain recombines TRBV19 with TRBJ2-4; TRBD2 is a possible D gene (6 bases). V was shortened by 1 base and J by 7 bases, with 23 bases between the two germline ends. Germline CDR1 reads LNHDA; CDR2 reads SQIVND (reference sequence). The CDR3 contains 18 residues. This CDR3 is CASSIGFGGTLIGNIQYF. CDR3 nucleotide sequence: TGTGCCAGTAGTATAGGGTTCGGCGGGACTCTCATCGGGAACATTCAGTACTTC. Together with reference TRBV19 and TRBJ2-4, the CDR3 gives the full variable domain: DGGITQSPKYLFRKEGQNVTLSCEQNLNHDAMYWYRQDPGQGLRLIYYSQIVNDFQKGDIAEGYSVSREKKESFPLTVTSAQKNPTAFYLCASSIGFGGTLIGNIQYFGAGTRLSVL.

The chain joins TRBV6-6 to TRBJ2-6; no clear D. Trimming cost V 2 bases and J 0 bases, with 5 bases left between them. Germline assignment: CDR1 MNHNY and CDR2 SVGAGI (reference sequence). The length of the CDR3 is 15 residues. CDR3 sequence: CASSYGGSGANVLTF. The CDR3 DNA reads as TGTGCCAGCAGTTACGGCGGCTCTGGGGCCAACGTCCTGACTTTC.

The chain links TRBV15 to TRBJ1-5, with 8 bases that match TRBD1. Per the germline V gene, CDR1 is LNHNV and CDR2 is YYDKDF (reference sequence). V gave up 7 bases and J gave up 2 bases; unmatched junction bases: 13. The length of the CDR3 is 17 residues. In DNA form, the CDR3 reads TGTGCCACCACTAACCGACAGGGGATTTATGGCAATCAGCCCCAGCATTTT. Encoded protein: CATTNRQGIYGNQPQHF.

CDR3 nucleotide sequence: TGTGCTAGTGGTTTCGGGGGCGCCAAGCAGTTCTTC. It yields the protein CASGFGGAKQFF. This chain connects TRBV12-5 to TRBJ2-1; possibly TRBD1 or TRBD2 for D (6 bases each). The V end lost 3 bases, the J end lost 11 bases, and 11 bases lay between the germline ends. Germline-derived CDR1 and CDR2 are LGHNT and FRNRAP. The CDR3 runs 12 residues.

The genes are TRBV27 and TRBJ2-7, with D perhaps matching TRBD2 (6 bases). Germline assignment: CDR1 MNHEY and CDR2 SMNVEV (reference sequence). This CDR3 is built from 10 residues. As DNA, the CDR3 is TGTCCCTCACGGGAGTACGAGCAGTACTTC. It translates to CPSREYEQYF.